This TCR beta chain was sequenced for a study of OX40 agonist ivuxolimab in advanced cancers. Study findings and constraints: Among T cells, CD8+ cells averaged more expanded clones than CD4+ cells.

Some clones are missing from TCRdb's copy, which holds only in-frame ones; the method was immunoSEQ multiplex PCR. The table records 70,000 to 90,000 clones, around 85% of them present only once. The germline V gene encodes CDR1 SGHNT and CDR2 YYREEE (reference sequence). The CDR3 spans 14 residues. V was cut by 0 bases and J by 7 bases, with 11 bases left in between. Turning to this clone: Its antigen is unknown.

This chain joins TRBV5-4 and TRBJ2-1; tentative D call: TRBD2 (6 bases). This receptor was identified in an adult with an advanced solid tumor such as melanoma, head and neck, liver or kidney cancer. The input for sequencing was CD4+ or CD8+ T cells sorted from blood, taken in a trial of the OX40 agonist ivuxolimab. The DNA for the CDR3 is TGTGCCAGCAGCTTGGCGGGAGTGGAAAATGAGCAGTTCTTC. Translated: CASSLAGVENEQFF.